Described below is a single T cell receptor (beta chain) sequence and its context. Its antigen is still unknown. The data were taken from a study of shared clonotypes between healthy human individuals. Study observations and caveats: Generation of non-shared clonotypes was less probable than generation of clonotypes shared by all four donors.

CDR3 length: 14 amino acids. Trimming pared 5 bases from V and 5 bases from J, leaving 13 bases between. Germline loops: CDR1 SGHVS, CDR2 FQNEAQ. Measured with immunoSEQ multiplex PCR; TCRdb has only the in-frame clones, and not every one. The sample contains 90,000 to 150,000 clones, roughly 70% of which appear only once. This TCR came from a woman younger than 45 in good health. The chain is built from TRBV7-8 and TRBJ1-5; D unclear. The sequencing sample was made of memory CD8+ T cells sorted from blood. Subset of the sample: CD45RO+ cells pooled with CCR7-negative TemRA cells. The CDR3 DNA is TGTGCCAGCAGCCAGGACCGGAGGGATCAGCCCCAGCATTTT. This gives the protein CASSQDRRDQPQHF.